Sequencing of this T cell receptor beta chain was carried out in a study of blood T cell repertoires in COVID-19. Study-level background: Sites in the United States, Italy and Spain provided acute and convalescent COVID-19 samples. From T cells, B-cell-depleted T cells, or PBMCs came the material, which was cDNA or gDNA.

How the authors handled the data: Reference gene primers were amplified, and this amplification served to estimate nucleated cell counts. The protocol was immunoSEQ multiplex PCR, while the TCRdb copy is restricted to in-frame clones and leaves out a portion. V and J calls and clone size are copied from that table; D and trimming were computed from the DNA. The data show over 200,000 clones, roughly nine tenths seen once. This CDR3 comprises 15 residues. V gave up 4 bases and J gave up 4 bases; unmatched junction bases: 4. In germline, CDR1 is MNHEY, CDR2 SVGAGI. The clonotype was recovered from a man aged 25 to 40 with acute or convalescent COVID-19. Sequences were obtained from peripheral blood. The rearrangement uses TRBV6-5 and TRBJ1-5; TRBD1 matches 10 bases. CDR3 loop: CASSFGTGVNQPQHF. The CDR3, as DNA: TGTGCCAGCAGTTTTGGGACAGGGGTGAATCAGCCCCAGCATTTT.